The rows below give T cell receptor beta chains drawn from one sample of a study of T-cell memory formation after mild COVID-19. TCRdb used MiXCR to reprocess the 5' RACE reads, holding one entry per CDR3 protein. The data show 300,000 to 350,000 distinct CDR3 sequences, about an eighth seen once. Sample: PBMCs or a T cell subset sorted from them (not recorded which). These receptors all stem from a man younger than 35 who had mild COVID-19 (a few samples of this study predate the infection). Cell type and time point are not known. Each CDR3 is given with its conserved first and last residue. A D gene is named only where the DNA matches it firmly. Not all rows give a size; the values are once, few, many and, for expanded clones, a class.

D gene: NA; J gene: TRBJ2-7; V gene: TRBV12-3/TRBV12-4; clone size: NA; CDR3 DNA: TGTGCCAGCACCATTCTTTACGAGCAGTACTTC; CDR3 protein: CASTILYEQYF
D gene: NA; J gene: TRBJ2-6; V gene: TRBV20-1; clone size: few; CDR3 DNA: TGCAGTGCTAATGGAAACCGGGCCAACGTCCTGACTTTC; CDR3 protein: CSANGNRANVLTF
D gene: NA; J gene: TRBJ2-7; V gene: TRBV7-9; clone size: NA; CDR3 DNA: TGTGGCAGCAGCCTTGCTTCGTCCGGCTCCTACGAGCAGTACTTC; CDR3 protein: CGSSLASSGSYEQYF
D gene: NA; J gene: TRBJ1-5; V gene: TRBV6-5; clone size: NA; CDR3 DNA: TGTGCCAGCAGTCCCGGTTCTCCGGGTTATCGCAATCAGCCCCAGCATTTT; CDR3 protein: CASSPGSPGYRNQPQHF
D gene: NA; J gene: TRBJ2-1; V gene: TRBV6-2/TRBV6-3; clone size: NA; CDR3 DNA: TGTGCCAGCAGTATCACTCCACTGGGGTATGAGCAGTTCTTC; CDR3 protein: CASSITPLGYEQFF
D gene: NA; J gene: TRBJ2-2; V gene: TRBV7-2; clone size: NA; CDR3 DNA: TGTGCCAGCAGCGGGTACGACACCGGGGAGCTGTTTTTT; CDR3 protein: CASSGYDTGELFF
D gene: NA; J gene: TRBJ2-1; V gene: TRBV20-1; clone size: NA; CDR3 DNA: TGCAGTGCTAGAGCCCCTTCACTAGCTATCTCCTACAATGAGCAGTTCTTC; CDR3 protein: CSARAPSLAISYNEQFF
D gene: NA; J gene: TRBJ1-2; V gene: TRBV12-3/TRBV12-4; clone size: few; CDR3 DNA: TGTGCCAGCAGAAAGCAGGGAGGGTATGGCTACACCTTC; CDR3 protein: CASRKQGGYGYTF
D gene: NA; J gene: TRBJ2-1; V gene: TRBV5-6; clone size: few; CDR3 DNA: TGTGCCAGCAGCTCATTAGACTCCTACAATGAGCAGTTCTTC; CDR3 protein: CASSSLDSYNEQFF
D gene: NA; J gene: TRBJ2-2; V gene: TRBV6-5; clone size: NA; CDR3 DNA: TGTGCCAGCAAGTCGAGGGGGAATATAATCACCGGGGAGCTGTTTTTT; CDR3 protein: CASKSRGNIITGELFF
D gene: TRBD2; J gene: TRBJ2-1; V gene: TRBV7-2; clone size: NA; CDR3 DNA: TGTGCCAGCAGCCCCTATACCGGACTAGCCGATGAGCAGTTCTTC; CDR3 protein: CASSPYTGLADEQFF
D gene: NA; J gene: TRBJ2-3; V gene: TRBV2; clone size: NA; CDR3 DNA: TGTGCCAGCCTCCGAAGGGATACGCAGTATTTT; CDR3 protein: CASLRRDTQYF
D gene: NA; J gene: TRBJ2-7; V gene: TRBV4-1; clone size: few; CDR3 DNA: TGCGCCAGCAGCCAAGAATTAGACTACGAGCAGTACTTC; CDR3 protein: CASSQELDYEQYF
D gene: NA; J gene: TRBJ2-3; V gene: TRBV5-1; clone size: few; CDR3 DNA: TGCGCCACCCGGGACTTGACAGATACGCAGTATTTT; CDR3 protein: CATRDLTDTQYF
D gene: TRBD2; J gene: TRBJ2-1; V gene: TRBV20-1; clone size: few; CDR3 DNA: TGCAGTGCTAGGGCGTTGACGGGGGGGCCCAATGAGCAGTTCTTC; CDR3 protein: CSARALTGGPNEQFF
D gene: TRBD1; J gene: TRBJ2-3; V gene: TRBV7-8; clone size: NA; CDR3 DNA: TGTGCCAGCAGCTCACAGGGGGCGAGCACAGATACGCAGTATTTT; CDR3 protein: CASSSQGASTDTQYF
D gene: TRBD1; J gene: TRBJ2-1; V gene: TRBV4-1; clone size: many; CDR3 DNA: TGCGCCAGCAGCCATTACGGCAGGGGGAAAAACAATGAGCAGTTCTTC; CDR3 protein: CASSHYGRGKNNEQFF
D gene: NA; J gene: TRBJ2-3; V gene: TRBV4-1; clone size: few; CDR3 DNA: TGCGCCAGCAGCCAAGTAAACAGGGAGGCGGATACGCAGTATTTT; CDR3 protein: CASSQVNREADTQYF
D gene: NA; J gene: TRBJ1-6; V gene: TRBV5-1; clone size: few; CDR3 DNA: TGCGCCAGCAGCTCACCCGGGGGTTATAATTCACCCCTCCACTTT; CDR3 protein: CASSSPGGYNSPLHF
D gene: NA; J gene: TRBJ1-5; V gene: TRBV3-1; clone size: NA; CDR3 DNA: TGTGCCAGCAGACAGACAGTGTGGAATCAGCCCCAGCATTTT; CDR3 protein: CASRQTVWNQPQHF
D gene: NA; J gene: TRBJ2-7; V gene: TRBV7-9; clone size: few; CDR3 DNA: TGTGCCAGCAGCTCGACGGGACACCGCTACGAGCAGTACTTC; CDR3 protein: CASSSTGHRYEQYF
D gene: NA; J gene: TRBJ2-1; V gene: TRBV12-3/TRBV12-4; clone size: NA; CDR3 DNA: TGTGCCAGCAGTTTAACCCTCAATGAGCAGTTCTTC; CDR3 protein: CASSLTLNEQFF
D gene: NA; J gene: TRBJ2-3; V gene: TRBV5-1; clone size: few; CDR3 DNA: TGCGCCAGCAGATTCTCACGCCCCGATACGCAGTATTTT; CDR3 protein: CASRFSRPDTQYF
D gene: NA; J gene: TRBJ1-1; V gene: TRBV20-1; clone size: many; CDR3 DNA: TGCAGTGCTAGACTAGGTTTCACTGAAGCTTTCTTT; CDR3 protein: CSARLGFTEAFF
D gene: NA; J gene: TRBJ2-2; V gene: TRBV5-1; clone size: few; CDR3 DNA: TGCGCCAGCAGCTTGGCCCTTCAGAGGAACACCGGGGAGCTGTTTTTT; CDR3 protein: CASSLALQRNTGELFF
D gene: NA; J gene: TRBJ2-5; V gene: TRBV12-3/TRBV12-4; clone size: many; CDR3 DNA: TGTGCCAGCAGTTTTCGTCTAGCTGAGGAGACCCAGTACTTC; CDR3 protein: CASSFRLAEETQYF